A selection of T cell receptor beta chains follows, all from one sample in a study of cytomegalovirus exposure and HLA in healthy donors. The protocol was immunoSEQ multiplex PCR, while the TCRdb copy is restricted to in-frame clones and leaves out a portion. The sample lists under 200,000 clones, around 75% occurring once. Sequences were obtained from PBMCs. All receptors derive from a male donor in good health and CMV-seronegative. CDR3s include the opening cysteine and the closing phenylalanine or tryptophan. The D gene is left open where the match is weak. Clone size is shown for a subset of rows, as once, few, many or a class of expanded clone.

>.|TRBV7-6|TRBJ2-7|.
CASSLDGIYEQYF
TGTGCCAGCAGCTTAGACGGTATCTACGAGCAGTACTTC
>TRBD2|TRBV4-2|TRBJ2-1|.
CASSQGTSASDEQFF
TGTGCCAGCAGCCAGGGGACTAGCGCCTCTGATGAGCAGTTCTTC
>.|TRBV27|TRBJ2-7|.
CASSHPRGGLYEQYF
TGTGCCAGCAGTCACCCCAGGGGAGGGCTTTACGAGCAGTACTTC
>.|TRBV19|TRBJ2-3|.
CASLGRVGTDTQYF
TGTGCCAGTCTCGGCCGGGTTGGAACAGATACGCAGTATTTT
>.|TRBV6-1|TRBJ1-2|.
CASSPREGYTF
TGTGCCAGCAGCCCCAGGGAAGGCTACACCTTC
>.|TRBV9|TRBJ2-7|.
CASSVASLAAYEQYF
TGTGCCAGCAGCGTAGCCTCGTTGGCCGCCTACGAGCAGTACTTC
>.|TRBV19|TRBJ2-1|.
CASSIGLTYNEQFF
TGTGCCAGTAGTATAGGGCTGACCTACAATGAGCAGTTCTTC
>.|TRBV9|TRBJ1-2|once
CASSVGVGSYGYTF
TGTGCCAGCAGCGTAGGAGTCGGTTCATACGGCTACACCTTC
>.|TRBV4-1|TRBJ1-1|few
CASRPAGMNTEAFF
TGCGCCAGTCGACCGGCAGGTATGAACACTGAAGCTTTCTTT
>.|TRBV4-1|TRBJ2-2|.
CASSQGPGQRTGELFF
TGCGCCAGCAGCCAAGGCCCGGGACAAAGAACCGGGGAGCTGTTTTTT
>TRBD1|TRBV27|TRBJ2-5|.
CASSPMDRPQETQYF
TGTGCCAGCAGTCCCATGGACAGGCCACAAGAGACCCAGTACTTC
>TRBD2|TRBV9|TRBJ2-3|.
CASSVVASGGAADTQYF
TGTGCCAGCAGCGTAGTAGCTAGCGGGGGGGCCGCAGATACGCAGTATTTT
>.|TRBV7-3|TRBJ1-1|.
CASSFNADTEAFF
TGTGCCAGCAGCTTCAATGCGGACACTGAAGCTTTCTTT
>.|TRBV5-1|TRBJ1-3|once
CASSSQGLSGNTIYF
TGCGCCAGCAGCTCGCAGGGCCTCTCTGGAAACACCATATATTTT
>.|TRBV27|TRBJ2-1|.
CASSLDSGYNEQFF
TGTGCCAGCAGTTTGGACAGCGGCTACAATGAGCAGTTCTTC
>TRBD1|TRBV4-1|TRBJ1-4|.
CASSQSGGTGNSKLFF
TGCGCCAGCAGCCAATCCGGGGGGACAGGGAATTCAAAACTGTTTTTT
>.|TRBV7-2|TRBJ2-7|.
CASSLTGYEQYF
TGTGCCAGCAGCCTAACGGGCTACGAGCAGTACTTC
>.|TRBV6-5|TRBJ2-3|.
CASSYSSSLGDTQYF
TGTGCCAGCAGTTACTCGTCGAGTCTAGGAGATACGCAGTATTTT
>.|TRBV11-2|TRBJ2-7|.
CASSAELLSYEQYF
TGTGCCAGCAGCGCGGAGCTTCTGTCCTACGAGCAGTACTTC
>.|TRBV7-9|TRBJ1-3|.
CACGLYGDGNTIYF
TGTGCCTGCGGACTTTATGGAGATGGAAACACCATATATTTT
>TRBD2|TRBV2|TRBJ2-3|.
CASSPGTSGFTDTQYF
TGTGCCAGCAGTCCCGGGACTAGCGGTTTCACAGATACGCAGTATTTT
>.|TRBV6-1|TRBJ1-4|.
CASSPGLSRAEKLFF
TGTGCCAGCAGTCCAGGACTCTCCAGAGCTGAAAAACTGTTTTTT
>TRBD1|TRBV2|TRBJ2-7|.
CASTGDRFYEQYF
TGTGCCAGCACCGGGGACAGGTTCTACGAGCAGTACTTC
>TRBD1|TRBV6-5|TRBJ1-5|.
CASRQNRGQTQPQHF
TGTGCCAGCAGGCAAAACAGGGGGCAGACTCAGCCCCAGCATTTT
>.|TRBV7-2|TRBJ1-2|.
CASSLNRVQANYGYTF
TGTGCCAGCAGCTTAAATCGAGTACAGGCGAACTATGGCTACACCTTC
>.|TRBV6-6|TRBJ1-5|.
CASRTIEGGAYQPQHF
TGTGCCAGCAGAACTATTGAGGGGGGGGCGTATCAGCCCCAGCATTTT
>TRBD1|TRBV5-8|TRBJ1-5|.
CASSLTGATYQPQHF
TGTGCCAGCAGCTTAACAGGGGCGACATACCAGCCCCAGCATTTT
>TRBD2|TRBV9|TRBJ2-7|.
CASSVGLAGSGEQYF
TGTGCCAGCAGCGTAGGACTAGCGGGTTCTGGTGAGCAGTACTTC
>.|TRBV4-3|TRBJ2-7|many
CASSQAWGQGQYEQYF
TGCGCCAGCAGCCAAGCGTGGGGTCAGGGCCAGTACGAGCAGTACTTC
>.|TRBV5-1|TRBJ2-5|.
CASSLVGGEETQYF
TGCGCCAGCAGCTTGGTAGGCGGTGAGGAGACCCAGTACTTC
>TRBD1|TRBV11-2|TRBJ2-6|.
CASRQGALGANVLTF
TGTGCCAGCAGACAGGGGGCGCTAGGGGCCAACGTCCTGACTTTC
>.|TRBV6-1|TRBJ2-7|few
CASSEPRAYEQYF
TGTGCCAGCAGTGAACCCCGAGCCTACGAGCAGTACTTC
>.|TRBV6-1|TRBJ2-2|.
CASSESSGAAGELFF
TGTGCCAGCAGTGAATCATCAGGGGCCGCCGGGGAGCTGTTTTTT
>.|TRBV5-1|TRBJ1-2|.
CASSPSPGLYGYTF
TGCGCCAGCAGCCCGTCTCCGGGACTCTATGGCTACACCTTC
>.|TRBV19|TRBJ1-5|few
CASSPDSSNQPQHF
TGTGCCAGTAGCCCTGACAGTAGCAATCAGCCCCAGCATTTT
>TRBD2|TRBV28|TRBJ2-1|.
CASSSSGLAGAGSEQFF
TGTGCCAGCAGTTCTTCCGGACTAGCGGGAGCTGGGTCTGAGCAGTTCTTC
>.|TRBV27|TRBJ2-7|.
CASSFQGSGSGQYF
TGTGCCAGCAGTTTCCAGGGGTCGGGGTCTGGGCAGTACTTC
>TRBD2|TRBV5-4|TRBJ2-3|.
CASSLSLAGGGQDTQYF
TGTGCCAGCAGCTTATCACTAGCGGGAGGAGGGCAAGATACGCAGTATTTT
>.|TRBV29-1|TRBJ2-1|.
CSSEEGEQFF
TGCAGCTCCGAGGAGGGTGAGCAGTTCTTC
>.|TRBV4-1|TRBJ1-5|.
CASSPKMGLNQPQHF
TGCGCCAGCAGCCCTAAGATGGGGCTGAATCAGCCCCAGCATTTT